Listed below are T cell receptor beta chains from one sample, sequenced in a study of cytomegalovirus exposure and HLA in healthy donors. The table came from immunoSEQ multiplex PCR; TCRdb's copy has only in-frame clones and leaves some out. Among roughly 110,000 clones listed, approximately 79% were seen once. Sequencing input: PBMCs. The receptors here all came from a man between 18 and 29 years old in good health and CMV-seronegative. CDR3s include the opening cysteine and the closing phenylalanine or tryptophan. The order of the fields is J gene, D gene, clone size, V gene, CDR3 DNA, CDR3 protein. The D gene is left open where the match is weak. Rows give clone size only sometimes, using once, few, many, or a class for an expanded clone.

TRBJ2-5	-	-	TRBV6-1	TGTGCCAGCAGTGAACCCGAAGACCTAGTATTGGAGACCCAGTACTTC	CASSEPEDLVLETQYF
TRBJ2-7	TRBD1	-	TRBV7-2	TGTGCCAGCAGCGTCAGGGACAGGGGAGTAGCCTACGAGCAGTACTTC	CASSVRDRGVAYEQYF
TRBJ2-1	-	-	TRBV25-1	TGTGCCAGCAACCTAGGACAGAGCTCCTACAATGAGCAGTTCTTC	CASNLGQSSYNEQFF
TRBJ1-2	-	-	TRBV6-5	TGTGCCAGCAGTTATGGACAGCACTACTATGGCTACACCTTC	CASSYGQHYYGYTF
TRBJ1-1	TRBD1	few	TRBV6-1	TGTGCCAGCAGTCCCCGGAGGACAGGGAACACTGAAGCTTTCTTT	CASSPRRTGNTEAFF
TRBJ2-1	TRBD2	-	TRBV9	TGTGCCAGCAGCGTAGTTGTCGGCGGGGGGGCCGCCTACAATGAGCAGTTCTTC	CASSVVVGGGAAYNEQFF
TRBJ2-6	-	-	TRBV4-2	TGTGCCAGCAGCCAAGAGGGCGGGGCAGCCAACGTCCTGACTTTC	CASSQEGGAANVLTF
TRBJ1-3	-	-	TRBV9	TGTGCCAGCAGCCCACAAGACAGCTCTGGAAACACCATATATTTT	CASSPQDSSGNTIYF
TRBJ1-2	TRBD1	-	TRBV5-1	TGCGCCAGCAGCGTCGATCCGGGGACAGGGGAAGGCTACACCTTC	CASSVDPGTGEGYTF
TRBJ2-2	-	-	TRBV28	TGTGCCAGCAGTCCTATTGGTGGGGGCGGAACCGGGGAGCTGTTTTTT	CASSPIGGGGTGELFF